The source of this TCR beta chain is a study of cytomegalovirus exposure and HLA in healthy donors. Study results and limitations: According to a later analysis, donors in an Asian-associated ancestry cluster reportedly had fewer N-insertions than the roughly 670-donor mean. Despite most TCR sequences being rare, some public TCRs occurred in many donors. A later analysis showed that HLA-associated TCR beta chains had undergone more clonal expansion than equally common others.

Each donor was nominally healthy when sampled (though unrecorded immune exposures were likely). CDR1 is SGHTA and CDR2 is FQGNSA in the germline V gene. V trimming: 5 bases; J trimming: 5 bases; junction bases outside the gene matches: 6. The CDR3 is 15 amino acids. Note on this clone: Its cognate antigen is unknown.

Vbeta (60) and Jbeta (13) primers were used in the PCR. This table comes from immunoSEQ multiplex PCR, and its TCRdb copy is limited to in-frame clones, with some not included. The sample lists approximately 170,000 clones; 60% to 85% were seen once. This rearrangement joins TRBV7-2 to TRBJ1-2; 12 bases match TRBD1. Sequencing input: PBMCs. This clonotype was obtained from a woman in her late teens or twenties in good health and CMV-seronegative. CDR3 sequence: CASSPRGQGAYGYTF. The CDR3 coding sequence is TGTGCCAGCAGCCCAAGGGGACAGGGGGCTTATGGCTACACCTTC.